This passage covers 3 T cell receptor beta chains from one sample sequenced in a study of cytomegalovirus exposure and HLA in healthy donors. Primers for the PCR totalled 60 Vbeta and 13 Jbeta. Sequencing used immunoSEQ multiplex PCR; TCRdb keeps in-frame clones, though not all of them. The data hold around 250,000 clones, with 75% to 85% observed a single time. The sequencing sample was made of PBMCs. The receptors derive from an older woman in good health and CMV-seropositive.

In DNA form, the CDR3 reads TGCGCCAGCAGCTTGGTAGAGGGGAGGGAGACAGATACGCAGTATTTT. It translates to CASSLVEGRETDTQYF. V is TRBV5-1 and J is TRBJ2-3; 7 bases match TRBD2. Unmatched junction bases numbered 7, after V lost 0 bases and J lost 3 bases. The length of the CDR3 is 16 residues. Germline values: CDR1 SGHRS, CDR2 YFSETQ.

CDR3 nucleotide sequence: TGTGCCAGCAGTCCAGGAGGCGAGCAGTACTTC. It encodes CASSPGGEQYF. This chain links TRBV4-2 with TRBJ2-5; tentative D call: TRBD2 (5 bases). The J call is uncertain, as TRBJ2-7 better fits the DNA end. This CDR3 has 11 amino acids. From germline, CDR1 is LGHNA and CDR2 YNFKEQ.

The chain is built from TRBV28 and TRBJ2-1; 7 positions agree with TRBD2. V lost 3 bases, J lost 0 bases, and 2 bases stayed unmatched. The CDR3 is made up of 15 amino acids. In germline, CDR1 is MDHEN, CDR2 SYDVKM. The CDR3 DNA sequence: TGTGCCAGCAGTTTGGGCGGGAGCTCCTACAATGAGCAGTTCTTC. As protein: CASSLGGSSYNEQFF.